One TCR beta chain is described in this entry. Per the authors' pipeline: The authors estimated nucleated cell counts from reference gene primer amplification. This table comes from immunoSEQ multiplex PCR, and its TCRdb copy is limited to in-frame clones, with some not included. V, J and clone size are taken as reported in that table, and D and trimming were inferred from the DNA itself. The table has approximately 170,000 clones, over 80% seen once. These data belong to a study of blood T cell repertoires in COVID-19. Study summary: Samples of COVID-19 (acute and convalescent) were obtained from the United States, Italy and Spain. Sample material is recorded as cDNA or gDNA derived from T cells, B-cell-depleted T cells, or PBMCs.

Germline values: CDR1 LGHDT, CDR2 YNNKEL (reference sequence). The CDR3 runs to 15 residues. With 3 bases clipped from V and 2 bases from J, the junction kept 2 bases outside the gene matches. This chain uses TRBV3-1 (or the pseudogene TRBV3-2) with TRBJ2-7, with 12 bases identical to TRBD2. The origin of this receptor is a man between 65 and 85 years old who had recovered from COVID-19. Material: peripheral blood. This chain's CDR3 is CASSQGTSGPYEQYF. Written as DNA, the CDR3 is TGTGCCAGCAGCCAGGGGACTAGCGGGCCCTACGAGCAGTACTTC.